Below are 22 T cell receptor beta chains sequenced from a single sample in a study of metastatic and nonmetastatic thyroid tumors. Among the patients, none had received any treatment before thyroid surgery. TCRdb re-clonotyped the PCR reads through MiXCR. The data hold about 43,000 clones, with 10% to 12% observed a single time. The sample taken for sequencing was blood. Source of these receptors: a female donor with papillary thyroid cancer or a benign thyroid nodule (not recorded which). Some clones in this sample may be carry-over from other donors' samples.

This clone was counted ten times or more. V and J are TRBV7-9 and TRBJ1-5; a weak D match, TRBD1 (5 bases). Per the germline V gene, CDR1 is SEHNR and CDR2 is FQNEAQ (reference sequence). V gave up 2 bases and J gave up 8 bases, with 10 bases separating them. This CDR3 contains 13 residues. The CDR3 protein is CASSLLEGEPQHF. The CDR3 bases are TGTGCCAGCAGCTTATTGGAAGGGGAGCCCCAGCATTTT.

The J gene is TRBJ1-5, the V gene TRBV30; D not certain. Germline values: CDR1 GTSNPN, CDR2 SVGIG (reference sequence). The CDR3 sequence is 14 residues long. V was cut by 2 bases and J by 0 bases, with 8 bases left in between. The CDR3 DNA reads as TGTGCCTGGAGTATGTTCAGTAGCAATCAGCCCCAGCATTTT. Protein sequence: CAWSMFSSNQPQHF.

This clone turned up a few times. This chain links TRBV11-3 with TRBJ2-7; 9 bases match TRBD1. With 5 bases clipped from V and 3 bases from J, the junction kept 5 bases outside the gene matches. The V gene's germline CDR1 is SGHNT and CDR2 YENEEA. The CDR3 contains 14 residues. CDR3 loop: CASSPRDRDYEQYF. The CDR3 nucleotides are TGTGCCAGCAGCCCCCGGGACAGGGACTACGAGCAGTACTTC.

The chain uses TRBV29-1 and TRBJ1-1, with 9 nucleotides matching TRBD1. This CDR3 comprises 12 residues. The trim removed 6 bases at V and 13 bases at J, leaving 12 bases unmatched. The germline gives CDR1 SQVTM, CDR2 ANQGSEA. The CDR3 protein is CSVPGQGRSGFF. The CDR3 nucleotides are TGCAGCGTCCCGGGACAGGGACGGTCTGGTTTCTTT.

On this clone: Germline is not matched at one junction end, which may reflect a read error. CDR3 protein: CASSLECIVDF. The CDR3 DNA reads TGTGCCAGCAGCTTAGAGTGTATCGTGGACTTC. The chain has TRBV7-9 and TRBJ2-7; no definite D call. CDR3 length: 11 amino acids. CDR1 is SEHNR and CDR2 is FQNEAQ in the germline V gene (reference sequence).

At least ten counts were recorded for this clone. The chain has TRBV7-3 and TRBJ2-1; TRBD2 aligns across 8 bases. In germline, CDR1 is SGHTA, CDR2 FQGTGA. The J segment lost 2 bases and the V segment lost 5 bases, leaving 5 bases of the junction unmatched. The CDR3 extends over 15 amino acids. CDR3 sequence: CASSPLAEAYNEQFF. The CDR3 DNA follows: TGTGCCAGCAGCCCACTAGCGGAGGCCTACAATGAGCAGTTCTTC.

This clone has only a few counts. Sequence at one end of the junction differs from germline and may be a read error. The rearrangement links TRBV28 to TRBJ1-1, with D hard to call. The CDR3 spans 13 residues. CDR1 MDHEN and CDR2 SYDVKM come from the germline V gene. CDR3 bases: TGTGCCAGTCGAAGGGCTGGGAACACTGAATCTTTCTTT. As protein: CASRRAGNTESFF.

This clone showed up many times. The rearrangement links TRBV4-2 to TRBJ2-2, with 8 positions matching TRBD2. CDR1 is LGHNA and CDR2 is YNFKEQ in the germline V gene. V lost 4 bases to trimming and J lost 4 bases; unmatched junction nucleotides: 11. The CDR3 contains 17 residues. The CDR3 protein is CASSPSLGLAGTGELFF. The CDR3 DNA reads TGTGCCAGCAGCCCCTCATTGGGTCTAGCGGGCACCGGGGAGCTGTTTTTT.

This clone was counted at least ten times. This chain connects TRBV7-2 to TRBJ2-1, with 7 bases that match TRBD2. Germline CDR1 reads SGHTA; CDR2 reads FQGNSA. Trimming removed 4 bases from V and 4 bases from J; junction bases left unmatched: 1. CDR3 size: 13 residues. CDR3: CASSWEGYNEQFF. The CDR3 bases are TGTGCCAGCAGCTGGGAGGGTTACAATGAGCAGTTCTTC.

In DNA form, the CDR3 reads TGTGCCAGCAGGAGGACAGTTGCAACTAATGAAAAACTGTTTTTT. Translating it yields CASRRTVATNEKLFF. V and J are TRBV12-3 or TRBV12-4 and TRBJ1-4, with TRBD1 as a possible D gene (6 bases). V was clipped by 6 bases and J by 0 bases, with 11 bases between them. The CDR3 runs 15 residues.

This clone was observed many times. This chain joins TRBV18 and TRBJ1-4; 9 bases fit TRBD1. The CDR3 sequence is 14 residues long. V was pared by 4 bases and J by 8 bases, with 5 bases of the junction left unmatched. From germline, CDR1 is KGHSH and CDR2 LQKENI. DNA for the CDR3: TGTGCCAGCTCACAGGGACAGGGAGAAGAAAAACTGTTTTTT. This encodes CASSQGQGEEKLFF. Looking up the rest from reference TRBV18 and TRBJ1-4 gives the full variable domain: NAGVMQNPRHLVRRRGQEARLRCSPMKGHSHVYWYRQLPEEGLKFMVYLQKENIIDESGMPKERFSAEFPKEGPSILRIQQVVRGDSAAYFCASSQGQGEEKLFFGSGTQLSVL.

There are a few counts of this clone. A much more abundant neighbour one base away suggests this may be a read error. The chain employs TRBV10-3 and TRBJ2-1; 12 bases are a match to TRBD2. CDR3 length: 17 residues. V lost 4 bases and J lost 2; bases outside the gene matches: 6. Germline CDR1 and CDR2: ENHRY and SYGVKD. For the CDR3, the DNA is TGTGCCATCAGTGTAGGCCTAGCGGGAGGGACCTACAATGAGCAGTTCTTC. Translating gives CAISVGLAGGTYNEQFF.

This clone was found many times. This chain connects TRBV19 to TRBJ1-2; 10 bases fit TRBD1. Losses at the gene ends were 4 bases for V and 3 bases for J; bases not matched to a gene: 5. Germline V gene sequence: CDR1 LNHDA, CDR2 SQIVND (reference sequence). CDR3 length: 15 amino acids. In DNA form, the CDR3 reads TGTGCCAGTAGTAAGATGACAGGGGGCTACTATGGCTACACCTTC. Its translation is CASSKMTGGYYGYTF.

This clone was seen repeatedly, ten times or more. This chain links TRBV19 with TRBJ2-2; D unclear. V lost 5 bases and J lost 0, with 19 bases in between. CDR3 length: 18 residues. The germline V gene has CDR1 LNHDA and CDR2 SQIVND (reference sequence). The CDR3 DNA sequence: TGTGCCAGTAGTCGGAGAGTGACAACCTACGCGAACACCGGGGAGCTGTTTTTT. Residues: CASSRRVTTYANTGELFF.

This clone was seen many times. The genes are TRBV2 and TRBJ1-5, with 9 positions matching TRBD1. The CDR3 spans 17 residues. Germline lookup yields CDR1 SNHLY and CDR2 FYNNEI. V was pared by 6 bases and J by 2 bases, with 11 bases of the junction left unmatched. This chain's CDR3 is CASSGDREEYGNQPQHF. The CDR3 DNA reads TGTGCCAGCAGCGGGGACAGGGAAGAATATGGCAATCAGCCCCAGCATTTT.

This clone was counted many times. The rearrangement links TRBV5-5 to TRBJ1-2, with 7 bases matching TRBD1. Germline V CDR1 and CDR2: SGHKS, YYEKEE (reference sequence). The CDR3 consists of 13 residues. J lost 14 bases, V lost 4 bases, and 14 bases had no gene match. DNA of the CDR3: TGTGCCAGCAGCCTGACGGGGACAGCAACACCGACCTTC. Translated: CASSLTGTATPTF.

About this clone: A read error may explain this, as a much larger clone is one base away. The chain employs TRBV6-5 and TRBJ2-3, with D maybe TRBD1 (5 bases). V lost 4 bases and J lost 2, with 16 bases in between. There are 16 residues in the CDR3. CDR1 and CDR2 from the germline V gene are MNHEY and SVGAGI. The CDR3 sequence: CASSFLKWGSTDTQYF. CDR3 coding DNA: TGTGCCAGCAGTTTCCTGAAGTGGGGCTCCACAGATACGCAGTATTTT.

V usage is TRBV5-1 and J usage is TRBJ2-2; TRBD2 aligns across 9 bases. Germline assignment: CDR1 SGHRS and CDR2 YFSETQ. The junction had 7 bases not matched to a gene; V was cut back by 4 bases and J by 3 bases. CDR3 length: 16 residues. In DNA form, the CDR3 reads TGCGCCAGCAGCGATAGCGGGAGATCTGACACCGGGGAGCTGTTTTTT. Amino acid sequence: CASSDSGRSDTGELFF.

This clone was observed many times. The V and J genes are TRBV7-9 and TRBJ2-7; D remains ambiguous. Germline CDR1 SEHNR, CDR2 FQNEAQ (reference sequence). The CDR3 extends over 11 amino acids. The V end was cut by 5 bases, the J end by 3 bases, with 5 bases between. The CDR3 DNA is TGTGCCAGCAGCGTGAACTACGAGCAGTACTTC. Amino acids: CASSVNYEQYF.

This clone was found a few times. This chain uses TRBV12-3 or TRBV12-4 with TRBJ1-6, with D unresolved. The length of the CDR3 is 11 residues. V was cut by 2 bases and J by 8 bases, with 1 base left in between. The CDR3 DNA reads as TGTGCCAGCAGTTTATATTCACCCCTCCACTTT. Translated, it gives CASSLYSPLHF.

This clone was counted at least ten times. CDR3: CASSGGWSTGELFF. Here the CDR3 DNA reads TGTGCCAGCTCAGGGGGCTGGAGCACCGGGGAGCTGTTTTTT. V gene TRBV2 combines with J gene TRBJ2-2, with 8 bases fitting TRBD1. CDR3 length: 14 residues. Germline trimming cut 8 bases from V and 4 bases from J; bases unmatched to any gene: 6. Germline V gives CDR1 SNHLY, CDR2 FYNNEI.

This clone appeared many times. V and J are TRBV25-1 and TRBJ2-7; 13 bases line up with TRBD2. With V trimmed by 4 bases and J by 5 bases, 5 bases remained unmatched. Germline V gene sequence: CDR1 MGHDK, CDR2 SYGVNS. This CDR3 has 15 amino acids. CDR3 bases: TGTGCCAGCAGTGCCCGGACTAGCGGGAGTGACGAGCAGTACTTC. Translating gives CASSARTSGSDEQYF.